This T cell receptor beta chain was observed in a study of OX40 agonist ivuxolimab in advanced cancers. For the wider study: Ivuxolimab, which targeted the costimulatory receptor OX40 (CD134), was an agonistic, fully human IgG2 monoclonal antibody. Three dose-escalation patients achieved partial responses, one with hepatocellular carcinoma and two with cutaneous melanoma. Among the approximately 54 dose-escalation patients, about 20 had hepatocellular carcinoma, roughly 15 melanoma, 9 renal cell carcinoma and 9 head and neck cancer. Patients were allowed to have had prior anti-PD-1, anti-PD-L1 or anti-CTLA-4 therapy, and more than 30% of the dose-escalation patients had previously received checkpoint inhibitors. The paper describes the monotherapy dose-escalation part (N of about 52 patients) of the phase I trial of ivuxolimab. In the dose-escalation cohort, around four fifths of patients were male, and the mean age was approximately 60 years, with a range of about 23 to 85. The purpose of peripheral TCRbeta sequencing was to test whether ivuxolimab changed TCR sequence diversity and led to clonal T-cell expansion. Intravenous ivuxolimab was administered to patients every 2 weeks at six dose levels: 0.01, 0.1, 0.3, 1.5, 3 and 10 mg/kg.

Patients with a history of autoimmune disease or receiving systemic immunosuppression were excluded from the trial. Peripheral blood for TCR sequencing was drawn from every dose cohort at baseline, at cycle 4 day 1 and at cycle 7 day 1. The samples were taken from a phase I, first-in-human, multicenter, open-label dose-escalation trial of ivuxolimab. Adults with locally advanced or metastatic melanoma, renal cell, hepatocellular, or head and neck squamous cell carcinoma were enrolled in the trial. CD4+ and CD8+ T cells were sorted separately from peripheral blood before TCR sequencing. At the junction V is shortened by 6 bases and J by 4 bases, with 16 bases in between. Taken from the germline V gene, the CDR1 and CDR2 loops are MDHEN and SYDVKM. From cysteine to phenylalanine, the CDR3 is 14 amino acids long. Only the CDR3 part of the read is kept: 42 bases, read in frame from the first base. The full study reports these points: Partial responders in the 0.1-3.0 mg/kg groups had among the lowest normalized peripheral clonal expansion, especially among CD8+ T cells. Antigen specificity was not determined for the clonally expanded peripheral T cells. At doses of 0.1 to 3.0 mg/kg, clonal expansion of both CD4+ and CD8+ blood T cells was observed from baseline to week 6. After ivuxolimab, more expanded clones were found on average in CD8+ T cells than in CD4+ T cells. Low levels of normalized T-cell clonal expansion were also seen in some nonresponding patients.

To sequence the TCRbeta CDR3 region, genomic DNA was isolated from the sorted cells. The immunoSEQ Assay was used to sequence the TCRbeta CDR3 regions. Not all clones reach the TCRdb copy of this immuneACCESS table, which keeps in-frame sequences only. Checked studies attribute under half of the gap to unresolved V genes and leave the rest unexplained. The sample records around 70,000 clones, around 80% of which are singletons. The ten largest clonotypes hold approximately 5.1% of the sample. This clone was detected a few times. There is no known antigen for this receptor. The input lacks base qualities; no much larger clone sits a single base away.

The sequences come from CD4+ or CD8+ T cells sorted from blood, collected in a trial of the OX40 agonist ivuxolimab. The chain is assembled from TRBV28 and TRBJ2-7; the D gene is possibly TRBD2, with 6 bases matching. The clonotype was recovered from an adult with an advanced solid tumor such as melanoma, head and neck, liver or kidney cancer. CDR3 sequence: CASRPPGRGYEQYF. The nucleotides are TGTGCCAGCAGACCTCCGGGGCGGGGTTACGAGCAGTACTTC.